A selection of T cell receptor beta chains follows, all from one sample in a study of blood T cell repertoires in COVID-19. Here immunoSEQ multiplex PCR was the method, and the copy in TCRdb shows in-frame clones only, minus some. The sample has a few hundred thousand clones, 85% to 90% seen once. The sequenced sample consisted of peripheral blood. Every receptor here comes from a man in his late teens or twenties with active or convalescent COVID-19. Each CDR3 is given with its conserved first and last residue. D genes are given only for firm matches. Clone size is stated in some rows and not others, as once, few, many or a class when expanded.

d_call: TRBD2; v_call: TRBV5-4; clone_size: -; j_call: TRBJ2-2; cdr3_aa: CASTSGTRNTGELFF; cdr3_nt: TGTGCCAGCACCAGCGGGACCCGGAACACCGGGGAGCTGTTTTTT
d_call: -; v_call: TRBV5-1; clone_size: -; j_call: TRBJ1-6; cdr3_aa: CASSIHENSPLHF; cdr3_nt: TGCGCCAGCAGCATCCACGAGAATTCACCCCTCCACTTT
d_call: -; v_call: TRBV5-6; clone_size: -; j_call: TRBJ2-1; cdr3_aa: CASSVGRGDEQFF; cdr3_nt: TGTGCCAGCAGCGTTGGTAGGGGTGATGAGCAGTTCTTC
d_call: TRBD1; v_call: TRBV9; clone_size: -; j_call: TRBJ1-6; cdr3_aa: CASSFDGTAFSPLHF; cdr3_nt: TGTGCCAGCAGCTTCGACGGGACAGCGTTTTCACCCCTCCACTTT
d_call: -; v_call: TRBV19; clone_size: -; j_call: TRBJ1-2; cdr3_aa: CASRSGTVNYGYTF; cdr3_nt: TGTGCCAGTCGGAGCGGGACGGTTAACTATGGCTACACCTTC
d_call: TRBD1; v_call: TRBV3-1/TRBV3-2; clone_size: -; j_call: TRBJ2-7; cdr3_aa: CASSGTGVREQYF; cdr3_nt: TGTGCCAGCAGCGGGACAGGGGTTCGCGAGCAGTACTTC
d_call: -; v_call: TRBV10-3; clone_size: -; j_call: TRBJ1-1; cdr3_aa: CAIRQAPNTEAFF; cdr3_nt: TGTGCCATTCGTCAGGCACCGAACACTGAAGCTTTCTTT
d_call: -; v_call: TRBV12-3/TRBV12-4; clone_size: -; j_call: TRBJ1-2; cdr3_aa: CASRYGPGGRYTF; cdr3_nt: TGTGCCAGCAGATACGGACCCGGAGGGAGATACACCTTC
d_call: TRBD1; v_call: TRBV14; clone_size: -; j_call: TRBJ2-7; cdr3_aa: CASSQTGTGNTYEQYF; cdr3_nt: TGTGCCAGCAGCCAAACCGGGACAGGCAACACCTACGAGCAGTACTTC
d_call: TRBD2; v_call: TRBV7-2; clone_size: -; j_call: TRBJ2-1; cdr3_aa: CASSLRLAAHEQFF; cdr3_nt: TGTGCCAGCAGCTTGAGGCTAGCGGCCCATGAGCAGTTCTTC
d_call: -; v_call: TRBV6-5; clone_size: -; j_call: TRBJ1-2; cdr3_aa: CASSLMTANYGYTF; cdr3_nt: TGTGCCAGCAGCTTGATGACAGCTAACTATGGCTACACCTTC
d_call: -; v_call: TRBV7-6; clone_size: -; j_call: TRBJ1-1; cdr3_aa: CASSQKGTEAFF; cdr3_nt: TGTGCCAGCAGCCAGAAGGGGACTGAAGCTTTCTTT
d_call: -; v_call: TRBV7-3; clone_size: -; j_call: TRBJ2-1; cdr3_aa: CASSLLGRDKEQFF; cdr3_nt: TGTGCCAGCAGCTTGTTGGGCAGGGACAAAGAGCAGTTCTTC
d_call: -; v_call: TRBV6-5; clone_size: -; j_call: TRBJ2-3; cdr3_aa: CASSYTGDTQYF; cdr3_nt: TGTGCCAGCAGCTACACAGGGGATACGCAGTATTTT
d_call: -; v_call: TRBV5-1; clone_size: -; j_call: TRBJ2-7; cdr3_aa: CASSAASSSYEQYF; cdr3_nt: TGCGCCAGCAGCGCCGCTAGCTCCTCCTACGAGCAGTACTTC
d_call: TRBD1; v_call: TRBV3-1/TRBV3-2; clone_size: many; j_call: TRBJ1-1; cdr3_aa: CASGENKDRGREAFF; cdr3_nt: TGTGCCAGCGGTGAAAACAAGGACAGGGGGCGAGAGGCTTTCTTT